This T cell receptor beta chain was observed in a study of tumor-infiltrating lymphocytes in primary liver carcinoma. At the level of the study: Samples returned roughly 3.65 to 7.13 million productive TCRbeta reads each. Read depth did not differ significantly between tissue types.

CDR3 length: 14 amino acids. Germline CDR1 and CDR2: SGHAT and FQNNGV. Deletions cut 4 bases from V and 6 bases from J, with 14 bases between. Notes on this clonotype: The conserved closing phenylalanine or tryptophan is absent in this CDR3, likely reflecting a read error.

Unsorted whole blood served as the source of blood RNA, and germline DNA was extracted as well. Researchers generated TCR beta cDNA from about 0.5 ug of total RNA, relying on a constant-region primer. Nested multiplex PCR, run for three rounds with slightly modified ARM-PCR, yielded TCR beta libraries. Use of TRBV1-TRBV30 forward primers with a C-beta reverse primer characterized the first two PCR rounds, which lasted around 9 cycles each. TCRdb redid the calling of the multiplex PCR reads with MiXCR, one entry per CDR3 protein. The sample has 310,000 or so distinct CDR3 sequences, about three fifths seen once.

The source material was peripheral blood. The receptor's source is a woman aged 30 to 39 with primary liver carcinoma and hepatitis B virus infection. The chain uses TRBV11-2 and TRBJ2-3; the D is unclear. The DNA for the CDR3 is TGTGCCAGCAGCTCCTACGAAAGGTCGGATACGCAGTATTTA. Encoded protein: CASSSYERSDTQYL.